These 2 T cell receptor beta chains share one sample of origin, sequenced in a study of blood T cell repertoires in COVID-19. Only in-frame clones appear in the TCRdb table, and some are missing; sequencing was by immunoSEQ multiplex PCR. The table records hundreds of thousands of clones, 80% to 90% of them present only once. The specimen was peripheral blood. These TCRs come from a woman of 80 years or more with acute or convalescent COVID-19.

In the case of this clone: One end of the junction varies from germline; a read error may be responsible. J is TRBJ2-7 and V is TRBV29-1; possibly TRBD2 for D (6 bases). The CDR3 runs to 11 residues. CDR1 is SQVTM and CDR2 is ANQGSEA in the germline V gene. The CDR3 DNA is TGCAGCGCGGGACTCTCCCACGAGCAGTACTTC. It yields the protein CSAGLSHEQYF.

The chain is built from TRBV6-1 and TRBJ1-3; 11 bases fit TRBD1. The J segment lost 3 bases and the V segment lost 3 bases, leaving 4 bases of the junction unmatched. The CDR3 consists of 16 residues. CDR1 and CDR2 from the germline V gene are MNHNS and SASEGT. The DNA of the CDR3 is TGTGCCAGCAGTGACCCCGGGACAGGGGGTGGAAACACCATATATTTT. Translating it yields CASSDPGTGGGNTIYF.